The clone carrying this TCR beta chain occurred a few times. The antigen remains unidentified. The record originates from a study of cytomegalovirus exposure and HLA in healthy donors. Study-wide findings and caveats: It was found in a later analysis that first-cohort TCR clusters tended to co-occur in the 130 or so validation repertoires. Rarity characterized most TCR sequences, yet some public TCRs appeared in many donors.

Here immunoSEQ multiplex PCR was the method, and the copy in TCRdb shows in-frame clones only, minus some. The sample includes more than 100,000 clones, about 90% seen only once; the top ten take approximately 1.5%. This sequence was found in a man between 25 and 39 years old in good health and CMV-seronegative. What was sequenced was PBMCs.

The CDR3, as DNA: TGCGCCAGCAGTGAGTTTGTGACAGGGCGCCGTACTGAAGCTTTCTTT. It is translated as CASSEFVTGRRTEAFF. The chain carries TRBV10-1 and TRBJ1-1; 7 positions match TRBD1. The germline V gene has CDR1 WNHNN and CDR2 SYGVQD (reference sequence). The junction had 10 bases not matched to a gene; V was cut back by 1 base and J by 5 bases. This CDR3 has 16 residues.